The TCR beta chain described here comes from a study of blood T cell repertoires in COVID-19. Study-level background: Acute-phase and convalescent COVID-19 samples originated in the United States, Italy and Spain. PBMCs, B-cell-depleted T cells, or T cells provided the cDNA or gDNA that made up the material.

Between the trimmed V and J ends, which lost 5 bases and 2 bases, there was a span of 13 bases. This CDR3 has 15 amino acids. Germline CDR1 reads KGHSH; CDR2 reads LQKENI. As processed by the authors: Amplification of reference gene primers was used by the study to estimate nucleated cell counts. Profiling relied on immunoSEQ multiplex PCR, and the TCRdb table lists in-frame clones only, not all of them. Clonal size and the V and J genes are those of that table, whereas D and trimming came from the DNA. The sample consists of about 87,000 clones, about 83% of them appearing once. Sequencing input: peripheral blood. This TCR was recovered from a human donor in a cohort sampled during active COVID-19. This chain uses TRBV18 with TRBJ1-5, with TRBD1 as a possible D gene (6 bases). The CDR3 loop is CASSKTGLGNQPQHF. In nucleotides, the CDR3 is TGTGCCAGCTCAAAGACAGGCTTGGGCAATCAGCCCCAGCATTTT. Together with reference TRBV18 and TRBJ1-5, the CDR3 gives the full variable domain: NAGVMQNPRHLVRRRGQEARLRCSPMKGHSHVYWYRQLPEEGLKFMVYLQKENIIDESGMPKERFSAEFPKEGPSILRIQQVVRGDSAAYFCASSKTGLGNQPQHFGDGTRLSIL.